This T cell receptor (beta chain) was documented in a study of cytotoxic CD8 clonotypes in ibrutinib-treated CLL. Broader study findings: Clonality went up at the time of ibrutinib response, stayed stable in sustained remission, and later dropped back toward its baseline level at progression.

Libraries were prepared by immunoSEQ multiplex PCR; TCRdb keeps only in-frame clonotypes and omits some of them. The sample holds around 250,000 clones, roughly 70% seen once. This clone was recorded at least ten times. No antigen is known for it. At one end the junction does not follow the germline gene, possibly because of a read error. This clonotype was obtained from a human donor with chronic lymphocytic leukemia. This specimen was PBMCs, taken after 24 months of ibrutinib treatment.

CDR3 DNA: TGCGCCACCAGCCCCGGGACAGGGGGTGGCGAGCAGTACTTC. Protein product: CATSPGTGGGEQYF. J is TRBJ2-7 and V is TRBV5-1, with 11 bases that match TRBD1. The CDR3 sequence is 14 residues long. In germline, CDR1 is SGHRS, CDR2 YFSETQ. Full variable domain (missing parts from reference TRBV5-1 and TRBJ2-7): KAGVTQTPRYLIKTRGQQVTLSCSPISGHRSVSWYQQTPGQGLQFLFEYFSETQRNKGNFPGRFSGRQFSNSRSEMNVSTLELGDSALYLCATSPGTGGGEQYFGPGTRLTVT.